This TCR beta chain was captured in a study of blood T cell repertoires in COVID-19. On the study more broadly: Samples came from the United States, Italy and Spain, spanning acute and convalescent COVID-19.

Method: immunoSEQ multiplex PCR; TCRdb's copy keeps in-frame clones and lacks some. The sample consists of some 290,000 clones, nearly 90% of them appearing once. In Seattle, patients joined the study during active infection and were tracked longitudinally. As concerns this clone: A read error may account for a junction end that differs from germline.

CDR3 length equals 18 residues. Germline V CDR1 and CDR2: SGHDT, YYEEEE. J is TRBJ2-2 and V is TRBV5-6; TRBD1 aligns across 7 bases. Specimen: peripheral blood. The clonotype originates from a woman between 35 and 50 years old with COVID-19, enrolled during active disease. CDR3 coding DNA: TGTGCCAGCAGAGGCGACAGGGAAAGTTTAGAGAACCCCGGGGAGCTGTTTTTT. Protein product: CASRGDRESLENPGELFF.